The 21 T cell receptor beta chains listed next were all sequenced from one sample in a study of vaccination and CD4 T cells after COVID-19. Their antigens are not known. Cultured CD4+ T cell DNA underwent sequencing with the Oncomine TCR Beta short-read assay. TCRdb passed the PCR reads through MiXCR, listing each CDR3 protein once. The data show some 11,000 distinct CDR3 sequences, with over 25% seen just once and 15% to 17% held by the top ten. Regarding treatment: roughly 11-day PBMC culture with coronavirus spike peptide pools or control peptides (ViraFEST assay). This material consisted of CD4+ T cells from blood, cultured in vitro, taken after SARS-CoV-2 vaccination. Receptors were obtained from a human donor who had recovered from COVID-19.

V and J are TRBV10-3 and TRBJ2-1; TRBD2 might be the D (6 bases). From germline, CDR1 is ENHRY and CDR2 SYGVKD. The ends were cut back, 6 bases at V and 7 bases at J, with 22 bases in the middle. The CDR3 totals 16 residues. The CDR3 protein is CAIRPGGGGKVNEQFF. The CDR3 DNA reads TGTGCCATCAGACCCGGAGGTGGGGGGAAGGTTAATGAGCAGTTCTTC.

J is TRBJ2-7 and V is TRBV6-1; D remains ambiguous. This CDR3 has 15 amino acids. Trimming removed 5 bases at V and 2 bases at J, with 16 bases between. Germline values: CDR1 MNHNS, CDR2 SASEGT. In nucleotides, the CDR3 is TGTGCCAGCAGTACTCCCATGGGGTCCCCCTACGAGCAGTACTTC. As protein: CASSTPMGSPYEQYF.

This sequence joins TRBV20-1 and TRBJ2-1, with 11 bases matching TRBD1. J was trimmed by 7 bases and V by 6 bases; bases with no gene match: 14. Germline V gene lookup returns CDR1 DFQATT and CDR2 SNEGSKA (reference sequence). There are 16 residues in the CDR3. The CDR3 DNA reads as TGCAGTGCCATAACCCGGACAGGGGGCAACCCTAATGAGCAGTTCTTC. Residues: CSAITRTGGNPNEQFF.

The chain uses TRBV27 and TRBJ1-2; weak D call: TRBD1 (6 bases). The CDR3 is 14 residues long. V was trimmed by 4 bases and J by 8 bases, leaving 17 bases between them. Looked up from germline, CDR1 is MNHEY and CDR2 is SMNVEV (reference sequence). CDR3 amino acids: CASSSTQGTLGYTF. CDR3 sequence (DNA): TGTGCCAGCAGTTCCACGCAGGGGACGTTAGGCTACACCTTC.

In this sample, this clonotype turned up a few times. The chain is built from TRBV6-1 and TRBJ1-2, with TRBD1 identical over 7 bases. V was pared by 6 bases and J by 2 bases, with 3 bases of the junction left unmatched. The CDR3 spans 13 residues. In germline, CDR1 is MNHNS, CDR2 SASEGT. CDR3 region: CASRLGQNYGYTF. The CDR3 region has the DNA TGTGCCAGCAGACTGGGACAGAACTATGGCTACACCTTC.

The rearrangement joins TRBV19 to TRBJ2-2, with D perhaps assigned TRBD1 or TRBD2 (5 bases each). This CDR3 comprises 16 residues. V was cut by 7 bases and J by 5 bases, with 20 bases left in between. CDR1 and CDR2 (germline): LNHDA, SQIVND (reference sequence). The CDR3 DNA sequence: TGTGCCAGTAACCGGGGACCCCTGGGATGGACCGGGGAGCTGTTTTTT. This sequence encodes CASNRGPLGWTGELFF.

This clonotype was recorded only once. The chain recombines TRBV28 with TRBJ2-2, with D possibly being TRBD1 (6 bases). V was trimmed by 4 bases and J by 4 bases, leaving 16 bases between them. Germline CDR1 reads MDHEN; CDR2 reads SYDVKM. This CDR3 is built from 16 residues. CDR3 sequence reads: CASSSRRGGATGELFF. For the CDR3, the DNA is TGTGCCAGCAGTTCCCGCCGAGGGGGTGCCACCGGGGAGCTGTTTTTT.

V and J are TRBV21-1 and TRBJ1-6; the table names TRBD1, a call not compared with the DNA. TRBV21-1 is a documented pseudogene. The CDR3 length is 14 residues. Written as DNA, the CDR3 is TGTGCCAGCAGGGGACAGGGTCGCCATTCACCCCTCCACTTT. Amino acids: CASRGQGRHSPLHF.

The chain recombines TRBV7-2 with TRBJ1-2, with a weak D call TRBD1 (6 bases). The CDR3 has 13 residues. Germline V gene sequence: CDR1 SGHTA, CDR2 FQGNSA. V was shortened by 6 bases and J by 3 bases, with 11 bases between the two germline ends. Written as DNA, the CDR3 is TGTGCCAGCAGTCCCGGACAGTACTATGGCTACACCTTC. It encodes CASSPGQYYGYTF.

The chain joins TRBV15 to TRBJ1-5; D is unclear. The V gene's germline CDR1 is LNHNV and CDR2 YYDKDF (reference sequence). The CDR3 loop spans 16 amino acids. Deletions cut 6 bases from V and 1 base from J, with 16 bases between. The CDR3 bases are TGTGCCACCAGTAAAGGATTTATAGGGAGCAATCAGCCCCAGCATTTT. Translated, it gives CATSKGFIGSNQPQHF.

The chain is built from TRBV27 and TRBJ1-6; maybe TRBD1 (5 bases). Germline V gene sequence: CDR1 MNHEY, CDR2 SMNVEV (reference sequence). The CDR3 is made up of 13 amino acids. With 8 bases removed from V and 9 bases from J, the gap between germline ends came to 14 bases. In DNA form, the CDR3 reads TGTGCCAGCGGCACAAGTCAGGGTTCACCCCTCCACTTT. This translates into CASGTSQGSPLHF.

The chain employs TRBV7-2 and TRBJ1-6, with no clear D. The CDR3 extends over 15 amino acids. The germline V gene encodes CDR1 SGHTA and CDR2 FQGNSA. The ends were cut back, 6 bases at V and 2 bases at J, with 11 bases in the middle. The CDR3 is CASRGGSPYNSPLHF. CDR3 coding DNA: TGTGCCAGCAGGGGAGGGAGCCCCTATAATTCACCCCTCCACTTT.

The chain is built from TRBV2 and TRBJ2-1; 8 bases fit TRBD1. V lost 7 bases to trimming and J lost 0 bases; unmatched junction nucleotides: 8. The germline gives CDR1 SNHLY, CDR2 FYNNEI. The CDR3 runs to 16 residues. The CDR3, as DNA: TGTGCCAGCAATCCGGACAGGGCAAGCTCCTACAATGAGCAGTTCTTC. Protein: CASNPDRASSYNEQFF.

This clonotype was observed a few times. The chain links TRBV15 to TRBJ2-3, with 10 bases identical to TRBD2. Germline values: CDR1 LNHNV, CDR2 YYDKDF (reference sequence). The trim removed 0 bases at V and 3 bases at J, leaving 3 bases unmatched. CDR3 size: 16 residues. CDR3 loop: CATSRDPSGSTDTQYF. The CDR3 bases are TGTGCCACCAGCAGAGATCCTAGCGGGAGTACAGATACGCAGTATTTT.

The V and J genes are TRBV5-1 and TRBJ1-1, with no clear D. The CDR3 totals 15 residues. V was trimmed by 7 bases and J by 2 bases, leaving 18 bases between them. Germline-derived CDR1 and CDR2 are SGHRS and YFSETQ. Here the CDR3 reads CASPRYGQTNTEAFF. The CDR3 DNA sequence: TGCGCCAGCCCTCGCTATGGTCAGACTAACACTGAAGCTTTCTTT. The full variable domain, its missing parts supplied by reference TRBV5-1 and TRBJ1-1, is KAGVTQTPRYLIKTRGQQVTLSCSPISGHRSVSWYQQTPGQGLQFLFEYFSETQRNKGNFPGRFSGRQFSNSRSEMNVSTLELGDSALYLCASPRYGQTNTEAFFGQGTRLTVV.

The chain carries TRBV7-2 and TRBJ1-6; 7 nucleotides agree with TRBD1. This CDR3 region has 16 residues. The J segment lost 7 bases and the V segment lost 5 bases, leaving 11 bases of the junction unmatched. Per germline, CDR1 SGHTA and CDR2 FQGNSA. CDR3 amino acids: CASSRTNRGLNSPLHF. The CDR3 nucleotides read TGTGCCAGCAGCCGGACGAACAGGGGATTAAATTCACCCCTCCACTTT.

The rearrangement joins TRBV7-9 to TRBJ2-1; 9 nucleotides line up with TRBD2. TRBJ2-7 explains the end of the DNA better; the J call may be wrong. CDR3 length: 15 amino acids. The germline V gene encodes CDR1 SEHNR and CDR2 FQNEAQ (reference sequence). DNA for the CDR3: TGTGCCAGCACCGCGAGGGCTAGCGGGACCCACGAGCAGTACTTC. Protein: CASTARASGTHEQYF.

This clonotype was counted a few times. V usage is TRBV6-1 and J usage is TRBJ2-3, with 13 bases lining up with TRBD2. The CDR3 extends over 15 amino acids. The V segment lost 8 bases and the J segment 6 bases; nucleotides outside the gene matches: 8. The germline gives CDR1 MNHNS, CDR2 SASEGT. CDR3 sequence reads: CASPRLAGGRDTQYF. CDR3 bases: TGTGCCAGCCCCCGACTAGCGGGAGGTCGTGATACGCAGTATTTT.

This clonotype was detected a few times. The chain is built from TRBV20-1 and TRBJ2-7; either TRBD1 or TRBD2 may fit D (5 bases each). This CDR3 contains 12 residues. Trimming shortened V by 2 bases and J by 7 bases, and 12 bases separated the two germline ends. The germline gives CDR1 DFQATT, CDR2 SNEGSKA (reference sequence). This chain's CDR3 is CSARRDGREQYF. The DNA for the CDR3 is TGCAGTGCTAGACGGGACGGCAGAGAGCAGTACTTC.

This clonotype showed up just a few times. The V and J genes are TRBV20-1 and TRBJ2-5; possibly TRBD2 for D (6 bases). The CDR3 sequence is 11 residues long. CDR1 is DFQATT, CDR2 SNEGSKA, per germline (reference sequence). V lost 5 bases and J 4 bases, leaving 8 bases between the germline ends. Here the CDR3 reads CSAGGRETQYF. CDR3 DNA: TGCAGTGCTGGAGGGAGAGAGACCCAGTACTTC.

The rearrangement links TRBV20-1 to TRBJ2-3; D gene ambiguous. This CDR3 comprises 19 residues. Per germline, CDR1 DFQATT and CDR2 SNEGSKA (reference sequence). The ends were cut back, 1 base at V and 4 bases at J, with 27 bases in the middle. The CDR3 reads CSARGLNLVGTGTSDTQYF. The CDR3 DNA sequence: TGCAGTGCTAGAGGCTTGAATTTGGTGGGTACGGGTACGTCAGATACGCAGTATTTT.